This T cell receptor beta chain was profiled in a study of radiotherapy plus CTLA-4 blockade in lung cancer. Sequencing was performed with immunoSEQ multiplex PCR; in TCRdb, only in-frame clones are kept and a portion is missing. The table records approximately 25,000 clones, about three quarters of them present only once. Germline lookup yields CDR1 SNHLY and CDR2 FYNNEI. The CDR3 length is 15 residues. V shed 7 bases and J 1 base; nucleotides not matched to a gene: 8. Patients in the study, people with chemo-refractory metastatic non-small-cell lung cancer, received focal radiation plus ipilimumab CTLA-4 blockade.

This clonotype originated in a human donor with non-small cell lung cancer who had stable disease on radiotherapy plus ipilimumab. The source material was peripheral blood, sampled from a patient treated with radiotherapy plus ipilimumab. The rearrangement joins TRBV2 to TRBJ2-3; TRBD2 matches 7 bases. DNA for the CDR3: TGTGCCAGCAAAAGGGCTAGCGGACGCACAGATACGCAGTATTTT. Its translation: CASKRASGRTDTQYF.